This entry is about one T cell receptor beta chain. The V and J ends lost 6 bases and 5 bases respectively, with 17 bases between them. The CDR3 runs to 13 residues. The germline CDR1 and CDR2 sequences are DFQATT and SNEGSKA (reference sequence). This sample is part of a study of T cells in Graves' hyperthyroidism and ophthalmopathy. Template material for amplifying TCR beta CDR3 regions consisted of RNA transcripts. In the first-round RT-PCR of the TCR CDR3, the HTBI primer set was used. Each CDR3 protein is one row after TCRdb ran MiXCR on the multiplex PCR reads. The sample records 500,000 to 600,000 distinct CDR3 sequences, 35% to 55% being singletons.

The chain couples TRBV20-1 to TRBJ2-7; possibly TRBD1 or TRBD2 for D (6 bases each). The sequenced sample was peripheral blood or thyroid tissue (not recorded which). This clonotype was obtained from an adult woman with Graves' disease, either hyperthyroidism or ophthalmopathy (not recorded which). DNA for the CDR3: TGCAGTGCGGGCCCCCCGGGGGCCAACGAGCAGTACTTC. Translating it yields CSAGPPGANEQYF.